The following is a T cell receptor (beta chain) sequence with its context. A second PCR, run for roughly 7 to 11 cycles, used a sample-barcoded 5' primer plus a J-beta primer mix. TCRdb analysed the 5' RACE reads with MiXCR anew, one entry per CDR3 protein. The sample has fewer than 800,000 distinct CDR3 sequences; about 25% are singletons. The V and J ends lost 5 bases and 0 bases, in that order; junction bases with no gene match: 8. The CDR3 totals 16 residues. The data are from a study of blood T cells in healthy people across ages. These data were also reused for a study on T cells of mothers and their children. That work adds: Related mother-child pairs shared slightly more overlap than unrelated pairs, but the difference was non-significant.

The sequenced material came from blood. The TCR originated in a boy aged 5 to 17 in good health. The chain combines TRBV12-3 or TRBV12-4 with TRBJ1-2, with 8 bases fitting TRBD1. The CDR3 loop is CASSQLTGATNYGYTF. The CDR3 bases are TGTGCCAGCAGTCAATTGACAGGGGCCACTAACTATGGCTACACCTTC.